The entry that follows covers one T cell receptor beta chain sequence. Its antigen is not known. TCRdb's copy holds only in-frame clones and misses some; the assay was immunoSEQ multiplex PCR. The sample has 80,000 to 95,000 clones; 95% are singletons. The data are from a study of siplizumab effects on memory and regulatory T cells. Study observations and caveats: Of the alloreactive clones, only a minor fraction mapped to unstimulated subsets. Naive T cells were seemingly more diverse than memory cells, and major contributions to the alloresponse seemed to be made by them.

Trimming took 0 bases from V and 3 from J, leaving 21 bases between them. The CDR3 length is 18 residues. Germline lookup yields CDR1 SGDLS and CDR2 YYNGEE. The chain recombines TRBV9 with TRBJ2-5, with D perhaps given as TRBD1 or TRBD2 (6 bases each). The sequence came from a human donor in good health. Sample: CD8+ T cells sorted from blood. The CDR3 sequence is CASSVAGGGDEGKETQYF. The CDR3 bases are TGTGCCAGCAGCGTAGCTGGGGGCGGGGATGAAGGGAAAGAGACCCAGTACTTC. The complete variable domain, with remaining parts taken from reference TRBV9 and TRBJ2-5, reads DSGVTQTPKHLITATGQRVTLRCSPRSGDLSVYWYQQSLDQGLQFLIQYYNGEERAKGNILERFSAQQFPDLHSELNLSSLELGDSALYFCASSVAGGGDEGKETQYFGPGTRLLVL.